The 5 T cell receptor beta chains listed next were all sequenced from one sample in a study of blood T cells in healthy people across ages. It was with a sample-barcoded 5' primer and a J-beta primer mix that a second PCR of roughly 6 to 12 cycles was run. TCRdb independently ran MiXCR on the 5' RACE reads; one entry per CDR3 protein. The sample includes 650,000 to 900,000 distinct CDR3 sequences, approximately 67% of them seen just once. Sequencing was done on a sample of blood. The receptors were sampled from a man aged 25-40 years in good health.

The chain couples TRBV20-1 to TRBJ2-5; tentatively, D is TRBD2 (6 bases). This CDR3 region has 14 residues. With 1 base removed from V and 5 bases from J, the gap between germline ends came to 14 bases. The V gene's germline CDR1 is DFQATT and CDR2 SNEGSKA (reference sequence). For the CDR3, the DNA is TGCAGTGCTAGAGTGAGGGTGGGAGGCGAGACCCAGTACTTC. This sequence encodes CSARVRVGGETQYF.

This clonotype was seen ten or more times. The chain is built from TRBV13 and TRBJ2-1; the D gene is possibly TRBD1 (5 bases). Trimming left V 5 bases short and J 4 bases short, with 9 bases between. Per the germline V gene, CDR1 is PRHDT and CDR2 is FYEKMQ (reference sequence). This CDR3 comprises 13 residues. For the CDR3, the DNA is TGTGCCAGCAGCCATACAGGATACAATGAGCAGTTCTTC. Translating gives CASSHTGYNEQFF.

The chain joins TRBV6-5 to TRBJ1-2; D gene uncertain. Trimming left V 5 bases short and J 8 bases short, with 15 bases between. The germline V gene encodes CDR1 MNHEY and CDR2 SVGAGI. The CDR3 loop spans 13 amino acids. The CDR3 region is CASSDTYGVGYTF. In DNA, the CDR3 is TGTGCCAGCAGTGACACTTATGGGGTGGGCTACACCTTC.

This clonotype appeared a single time. This rearrangement joins TRBV5-1 to TRBJ2-3; no reliable D call. The CDR3 length is 15 residues. With 1 base removed from V and 6 bases from J, the gap between germline ends came to 15 bases. Germline CDR1 and CDR2: SGHRS and YFSETQ. In DNA form, the CDR3 reads TGCGCCAGCAGCTTGCTTGGCGAGGCACCGGATACGCAGTATTTT. Its translation: CASSLLGEAPDTQYF.

J is TRBJ2-7 and V is TRBV20-1; TRBD2 matches at 8 bases. CDR1 and CDR2 (germline): DFQATT, SNEGSKA (reference sequence). With 5 bases clipped from V and 9 bases from J, the junction kept 12 bases outside the gene matches. This CDR3 contains 13 residues. In nucleotides, the CDR3 is TGCAGTGCTGGGGCGACTAGCGTTTCTGCGCAGTACTTC. Translation: CSAGATSVSAQYF.